This TCR beta chain is from a study of spatial heterogeneity in lung cancer. The sample holds a few counts of this clonotype. V lost 0 bases, J lost 6 bases, and 8 bases stayed unmatched. Germline lookup yields CDR1 DFQATT and CDR2 SNEGSKA (reference sequence). The CDR3 length is 16 residues. Time point given: blood at routine non-recurrence follow-up after resection. Whole RNA came from tumor, nontumor lung or frozen PBMC and was sequenced without being sorted. The library protocol tagged each TCR cDNA with a unique molecular identifier. Each CDR3 protein gets one entry after TCRdb re-called the 5' RACE reads with MiXCR. The sample lists around 100,000 distinct CDR3 sequences; 10% to 13% were seen once.

The chain carries TRBV20-1 and TRBJ1-2; 12 bases align to TRBD1. The sample was PBMCs, taken at follow-up. The clonotype comes from a female donor with early-stage non-small cell lung cancer. This CDR3 is CSARDRGTGGIHGYTF. CDR3 DNA: TGCAGTGCTAGAGATCGAGGGACAGGGGGCATCCATGGCTACACCTTC.